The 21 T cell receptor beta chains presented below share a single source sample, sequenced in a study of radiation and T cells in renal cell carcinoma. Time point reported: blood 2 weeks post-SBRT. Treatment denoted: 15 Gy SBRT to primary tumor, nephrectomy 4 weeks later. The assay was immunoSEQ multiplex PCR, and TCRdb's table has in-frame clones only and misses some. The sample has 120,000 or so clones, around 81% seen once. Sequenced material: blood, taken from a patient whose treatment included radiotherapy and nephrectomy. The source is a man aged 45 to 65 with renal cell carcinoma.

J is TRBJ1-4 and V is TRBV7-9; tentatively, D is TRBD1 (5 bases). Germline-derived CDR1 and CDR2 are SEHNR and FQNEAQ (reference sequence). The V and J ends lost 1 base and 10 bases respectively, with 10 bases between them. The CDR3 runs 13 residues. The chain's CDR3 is CASSLGDLRKLFF. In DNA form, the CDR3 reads TGTGCCAGCAGCTTAGGGGACCTCAGAAAACTGTTTTTT.

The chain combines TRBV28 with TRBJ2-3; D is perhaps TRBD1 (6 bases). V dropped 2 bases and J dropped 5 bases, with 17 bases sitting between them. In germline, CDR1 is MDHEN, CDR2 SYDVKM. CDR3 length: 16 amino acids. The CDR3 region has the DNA TGTGCCAGCAGTTTACGAGGAGCGACAGGACGAGATACGCAGTATTTT. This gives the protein CASSLRGATGRDTQYF.

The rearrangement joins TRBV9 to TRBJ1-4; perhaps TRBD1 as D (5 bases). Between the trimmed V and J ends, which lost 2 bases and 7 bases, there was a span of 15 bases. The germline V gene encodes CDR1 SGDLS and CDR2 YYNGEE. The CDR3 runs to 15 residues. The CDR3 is CASSVRGSGGEKLFF. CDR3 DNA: TGTGCCAGCAGCGTTAGGGGATCGGGAGGTGAAAAACTGTTTTTT.

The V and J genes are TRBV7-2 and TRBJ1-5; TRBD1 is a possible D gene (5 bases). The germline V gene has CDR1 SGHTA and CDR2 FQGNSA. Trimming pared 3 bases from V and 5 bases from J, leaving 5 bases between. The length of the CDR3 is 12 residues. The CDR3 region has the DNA TGTGCCAGCAGCTTGGGGGATCAGCCCCAGCATTTT. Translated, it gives CASSLGDQPQHF.

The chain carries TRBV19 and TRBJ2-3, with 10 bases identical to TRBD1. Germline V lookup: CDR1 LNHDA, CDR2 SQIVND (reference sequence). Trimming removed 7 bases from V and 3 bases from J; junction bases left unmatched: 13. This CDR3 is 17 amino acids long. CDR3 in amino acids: CASTPGTGAPSTDTQYF. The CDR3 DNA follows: TGTGCCAGTACCCCGGGGACAGGGGCCCCTTCGACAGATACGCAGTATTTT.

As DNA, the CDR3 is TGTGCCAGCAGCGCCAGGTATGAGGGCCCTCAAGGGAGTAAACCCCACGAGCAGTACTTC. Amino acid sequence: CASSARYEGPQGSKPHEQYF. The chain is built from TRBV13 and TRBJ2-7; D possibly corresponds to TRBD2 (5 bases). The CDR3 length is 20 residues. With 5 bases removed from V and 5 bases from J, the gap between germline ends came to 34 bases. CDR1 PRHDT and CDR2 FYEKMQ come from the germline V gene (reference sequence). The full variable domain, completed using reference TRBV13 and TRBJ2-7, is AAGVIQSPRHLIKEKRETATLKCYPIPRHDTVYWYQQGPGQDPQFLISFYEKMQSDKGSIPDRFSAQQFSDYHSELNMSSLELGDSALYFCASSARYEGPQGSKPHEQYFGPGTRLTVT.

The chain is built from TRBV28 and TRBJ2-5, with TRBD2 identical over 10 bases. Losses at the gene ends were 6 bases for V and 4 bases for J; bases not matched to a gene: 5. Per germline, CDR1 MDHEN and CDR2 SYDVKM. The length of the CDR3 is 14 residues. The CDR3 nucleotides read TGTGCCAGCAGGACCGGGACTAGCGTAGAGACCCAGTACTTC. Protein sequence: CASRTGTSVETQYF.

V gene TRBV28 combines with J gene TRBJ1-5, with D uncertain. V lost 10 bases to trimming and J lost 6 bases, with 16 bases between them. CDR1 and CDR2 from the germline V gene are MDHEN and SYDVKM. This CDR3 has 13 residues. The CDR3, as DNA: TGTGCCACCGCGGACTGGGTGGCTCAGCCCCAGCATTTT. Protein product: CATADWVAQPQHF.

CDR3 nucleotides: TGTGCCTGGAGTGTTCTGAGCAATCAGCCCCAGCATTTT. Residues: CAWSVLSNQPQHF. The rearrangement joins TRBV30 to TRBJ1-5; D is ambiguous. The CDR3 runs to 13 residues. Trimming took 0 bases from V and 1 from J, leaving 4 bases between them. The germline CDR1 and CDR2 sequences are GTSNPN and SVGIG (reference sequence).

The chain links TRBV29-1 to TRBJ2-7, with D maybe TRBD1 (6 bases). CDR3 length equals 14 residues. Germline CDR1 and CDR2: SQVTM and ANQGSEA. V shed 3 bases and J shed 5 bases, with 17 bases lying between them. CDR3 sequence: CSVDSTGTTDEQYF. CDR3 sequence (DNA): TGCAGCGTTGATTCCACAGGGACGACGGACGAGCAGTACTTC.

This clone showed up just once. CDR3 bases: TGTGCCAGCAGTGAGAAATTCGGTTCACCCCTCCACTTT. Its translation is CASSEKFGSPLHF. The J gene is TRBJ1-6, the V gene TRBV6-1; D remains ambiguous. CDR3 length: 13 residues. Germline CDR1 reads MNHNS; CDR2 reads SASEGT. Between the trimmed V and J ends, which lost 3 bases and 9 bases, there was a span of 9 bases.

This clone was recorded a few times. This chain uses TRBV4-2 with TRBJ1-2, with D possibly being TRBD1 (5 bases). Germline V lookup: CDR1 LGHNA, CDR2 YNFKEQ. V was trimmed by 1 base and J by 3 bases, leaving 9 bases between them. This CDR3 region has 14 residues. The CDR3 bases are TGTGCCAGCAGCCAAGCACGGGGCGACTATGGCTACACCTTC. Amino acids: CASSQARGDYGYTF.

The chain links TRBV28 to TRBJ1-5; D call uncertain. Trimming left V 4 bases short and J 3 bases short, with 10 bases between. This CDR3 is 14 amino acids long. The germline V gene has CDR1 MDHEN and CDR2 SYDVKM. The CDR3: CASSSEGDNQPQHF. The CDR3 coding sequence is TGTGCCAGCAGTTCGGAAGGAGACAATCAGCCCCAGCATTTT.

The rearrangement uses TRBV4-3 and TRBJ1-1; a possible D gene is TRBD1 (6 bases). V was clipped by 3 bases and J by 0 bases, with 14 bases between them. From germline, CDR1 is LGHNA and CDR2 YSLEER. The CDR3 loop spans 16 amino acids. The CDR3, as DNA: TGCGCCAGCAGCCAGGGTCCAGGGGCCATGAACACTGAAGCTTTCTTT. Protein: CASSQGPGAMNTEAFF.

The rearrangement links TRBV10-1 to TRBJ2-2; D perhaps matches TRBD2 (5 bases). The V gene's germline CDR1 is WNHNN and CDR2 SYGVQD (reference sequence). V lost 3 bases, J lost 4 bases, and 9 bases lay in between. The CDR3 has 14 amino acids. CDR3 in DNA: TGCGCCAGCAGTGAACGGAGGACCACCGGGGAGCTGTTTTTT. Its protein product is CASSERRTTGELFF.

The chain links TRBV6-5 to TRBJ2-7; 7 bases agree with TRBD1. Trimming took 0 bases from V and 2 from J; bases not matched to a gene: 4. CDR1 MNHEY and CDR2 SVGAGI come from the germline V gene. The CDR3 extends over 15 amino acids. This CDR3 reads CASSYSWTGAYEQYF. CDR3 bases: TGTGCCAGCAGTTACTCTTGGACAGGCGCCTACGAGCAGTACTTC.

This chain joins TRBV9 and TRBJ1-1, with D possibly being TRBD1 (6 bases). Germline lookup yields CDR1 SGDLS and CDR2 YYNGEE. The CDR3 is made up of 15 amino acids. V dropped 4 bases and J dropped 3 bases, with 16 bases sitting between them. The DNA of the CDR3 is TGTGCCAGCAGCCCATCGGGGGCAGGGGACACTGAAGCTTTCTTT. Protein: CASSPSGAGDTEAFF.

The CDR3: CAISASQGASGYTF. CDR3 coding DNA: TGTGCCATCAGTGCCTCACAGGGGGCATCTGGCTACACCTTC. V gene TRBV10-3 combines with J gene TRBJ1-2; 9 bases line up with TRBD1. The junction had 7 bases not matched to a gene; V was cut back by 4 bases and J by 7 bases. CDR3 length equals 14 residues. Germline V lookup: CDR1 ENHRY, CDR2 SYGVKD.

The CDR3 coding sequence is TGCGCCAGCAGCGTCGGGACTAGCAACGTTGAGACCCAGTACTTC. This gives the protein CASSVGTSNVETQYF. V usage is TRBV4-3 and J usage is TRBJ2-5; 9 nucleotides match TRBD2. There are 15 residues in the CDR3. Germline V gene lookup returns CDR1 LGHNA and CDR2 YSLEER. The junction had 9 bases not matched to a gene; V was cut back by 5 bases and J by 5 bases.

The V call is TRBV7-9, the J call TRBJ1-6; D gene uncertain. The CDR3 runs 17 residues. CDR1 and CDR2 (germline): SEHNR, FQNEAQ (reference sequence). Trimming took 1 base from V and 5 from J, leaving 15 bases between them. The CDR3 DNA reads TGTGCCAGCAGCTTAGATTCGGGCGACTCAAATAATTCACCCCTCCACTTT. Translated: CASSLDSGDSNNSPLHF. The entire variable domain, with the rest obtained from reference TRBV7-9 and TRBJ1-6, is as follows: DTGVSQNPRHKITKRGQNVTFRCDPISEHNRLYWYRQTLGQGPEFLTYFQNEAQLEKSRLLSDRFSAERPKGSFSTLEIQRTEQGDSAMYLCASSLDSGDSNNSPLHFGNGTRLTVT.

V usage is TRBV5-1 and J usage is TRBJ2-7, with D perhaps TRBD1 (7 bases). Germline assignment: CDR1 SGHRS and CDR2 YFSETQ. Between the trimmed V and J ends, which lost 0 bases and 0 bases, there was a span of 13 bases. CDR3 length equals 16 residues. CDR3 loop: CASSLGDSGLSYEQYF. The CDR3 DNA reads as TGCGCCAGCAGCTTGGGGGACAGCGGGCTCTCCTACGAGCAGTACTTC. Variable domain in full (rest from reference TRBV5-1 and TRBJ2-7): KAGVTQTPRYLIKTRGQQVTLSCSPISGHRSVSWYQQTPGQGLQFLFEYFSETQRNKGNFPGRFSGRQFSNSRSEMNVSTLELGDSALYLCASSLGDSGLSYEQYFGPGTRLTVT.